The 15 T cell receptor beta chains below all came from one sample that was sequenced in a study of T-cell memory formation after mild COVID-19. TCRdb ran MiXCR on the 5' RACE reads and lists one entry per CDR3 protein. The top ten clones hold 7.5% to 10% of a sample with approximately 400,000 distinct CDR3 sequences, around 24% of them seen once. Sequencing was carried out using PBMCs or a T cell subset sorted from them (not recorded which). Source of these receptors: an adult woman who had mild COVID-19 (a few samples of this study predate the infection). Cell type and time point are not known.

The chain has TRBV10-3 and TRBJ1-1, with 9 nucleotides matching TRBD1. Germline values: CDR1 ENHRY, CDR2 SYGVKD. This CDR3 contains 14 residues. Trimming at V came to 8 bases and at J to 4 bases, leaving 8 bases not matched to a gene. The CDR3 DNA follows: TGTGCCATCTCTCGACAGGGGGTAGGCACTGAAGCTTTCTTT. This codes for CAISRQGVGTEAFF.

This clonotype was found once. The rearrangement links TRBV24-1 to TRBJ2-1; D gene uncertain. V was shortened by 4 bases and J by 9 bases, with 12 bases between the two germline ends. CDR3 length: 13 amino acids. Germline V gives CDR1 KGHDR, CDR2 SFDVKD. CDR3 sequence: CATSDPTDSEQFF. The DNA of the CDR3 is TGTGCCACCAGTGACCCAACAGATAGTGAGCAGTTCTTC.

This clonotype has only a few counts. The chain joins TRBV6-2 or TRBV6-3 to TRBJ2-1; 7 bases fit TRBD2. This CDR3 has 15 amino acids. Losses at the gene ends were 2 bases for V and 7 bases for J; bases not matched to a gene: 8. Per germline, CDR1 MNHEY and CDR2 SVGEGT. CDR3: CASSYRAGANNEQFF. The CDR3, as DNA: TGTGCCAGCAGTTACCGCGCGGGAGCTAATAATGAGCAGTTCTTC.

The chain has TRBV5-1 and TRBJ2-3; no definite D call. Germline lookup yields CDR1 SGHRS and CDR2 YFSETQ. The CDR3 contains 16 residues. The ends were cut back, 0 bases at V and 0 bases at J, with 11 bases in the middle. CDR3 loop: CASSLVGLVSTDTQYF. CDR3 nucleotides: TGCGCCAGCAGCTTGGTCGGGTTAGTAAGCACAGATACGCAGTATTTT.

CDR3 residues: CSAIPGQGSYEQYF. For the CDR3, the DNA is TGCAGTGCTATCCCGGGACAGGGGTCCTACGAGCAGTACTTC. The rearrangement links TRBV20-1 to TRBJ2-7; TRBD1 aligns across 10 bases. J gave up 1 base and V 4 bases, and 4 bases lay outside the gene matches. Germline V gene data show CDR1 as DFQATT and CDR2 as SNEGSKA (reference sequence). The CDR3 contains 14 residues.

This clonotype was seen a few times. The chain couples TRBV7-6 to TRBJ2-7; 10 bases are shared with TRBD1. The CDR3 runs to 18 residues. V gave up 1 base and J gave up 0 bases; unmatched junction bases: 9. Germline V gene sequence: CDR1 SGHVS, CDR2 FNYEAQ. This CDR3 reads CASSLVLAGQGSSYEQYF. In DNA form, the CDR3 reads TGTGCCAGCAGCTTAGTTTTGGCGGGACAGGGGAGCTCCTACGAGCAGTACTTC.

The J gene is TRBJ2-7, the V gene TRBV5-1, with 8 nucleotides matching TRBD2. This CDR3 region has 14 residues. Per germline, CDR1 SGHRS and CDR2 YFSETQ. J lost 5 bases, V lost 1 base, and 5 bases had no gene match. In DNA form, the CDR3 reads TGCGCCAGCAGCTTGCGCCTAGCGGGCGACGAGCAGTACTTC. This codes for CASSLRLAGDEQYF.

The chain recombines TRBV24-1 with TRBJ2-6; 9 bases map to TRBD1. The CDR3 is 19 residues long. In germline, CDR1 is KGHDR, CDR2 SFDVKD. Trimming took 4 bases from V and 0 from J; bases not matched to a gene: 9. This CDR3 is CATSDTGTGFRSGANVLTF. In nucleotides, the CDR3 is TGTGCCACCAGTGACACCGGGACAGGGTTTCGCTCTGGGGCCAACGTCCTGACTTTC.

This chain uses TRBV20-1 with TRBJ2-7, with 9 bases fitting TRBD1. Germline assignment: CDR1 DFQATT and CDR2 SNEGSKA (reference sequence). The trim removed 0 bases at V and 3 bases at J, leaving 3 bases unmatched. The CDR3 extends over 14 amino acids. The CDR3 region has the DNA TGCAGTGCTAGAGAGGGACAGGGTGGCTACGAGCAGTACTTC. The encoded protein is CSAREGQGGYEQYF.

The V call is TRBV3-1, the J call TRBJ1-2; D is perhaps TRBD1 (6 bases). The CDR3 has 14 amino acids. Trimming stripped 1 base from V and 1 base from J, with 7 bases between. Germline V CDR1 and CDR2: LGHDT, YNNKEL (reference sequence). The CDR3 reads CASSQGTDNYGYTF. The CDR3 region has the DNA TGTGCCAGCAGCCAAGGGACAGATAACTATGGCTACACCTTC.

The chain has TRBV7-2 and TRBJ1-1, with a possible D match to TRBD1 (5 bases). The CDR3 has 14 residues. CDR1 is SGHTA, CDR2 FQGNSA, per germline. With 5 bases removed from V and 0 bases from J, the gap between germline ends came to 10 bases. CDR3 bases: TGTGCCAGCAGCCTGGGGCGGATGAACACTGAAGCTTTCTTT. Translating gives CASSLGRMNTEAFF. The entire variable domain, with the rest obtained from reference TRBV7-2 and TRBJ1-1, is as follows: GAGVSQSPSNKVTEKGKDVELRCDPISGHTALYWYRQSLGQGLEFLIYFQGNSAPDKSGLPSDRFSAERTGGSVSTLTIQRTQQEDSAVYLCASSLGRMNTEAFFGQGTRLTVV.

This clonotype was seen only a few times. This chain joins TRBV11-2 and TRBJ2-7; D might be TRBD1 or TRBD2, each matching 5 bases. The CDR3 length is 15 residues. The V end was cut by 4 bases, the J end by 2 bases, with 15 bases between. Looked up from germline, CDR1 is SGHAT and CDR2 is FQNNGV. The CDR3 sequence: CASSSGAGPTYEQYF. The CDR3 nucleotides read TGTGCCAGCAGCTCCGGGGCGGGTCCTACCTACGAGCAGTACTTC.

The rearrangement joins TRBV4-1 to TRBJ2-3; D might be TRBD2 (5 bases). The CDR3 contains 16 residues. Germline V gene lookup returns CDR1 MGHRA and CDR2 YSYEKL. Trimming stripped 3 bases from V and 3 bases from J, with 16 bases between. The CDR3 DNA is TGCGCCAGCAGCCAGCCGGGATCTCCTCGGACAGATACGCAGTATTTT. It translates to CASSQPGSPRTDTQYF.

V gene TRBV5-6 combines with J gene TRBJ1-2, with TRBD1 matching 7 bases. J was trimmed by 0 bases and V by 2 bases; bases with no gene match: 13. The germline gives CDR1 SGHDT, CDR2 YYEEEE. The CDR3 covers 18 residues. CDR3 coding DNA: TGTGCCAGCAGCTTCCGACCGCTACGACAGGGATCTAACTATGGCTACACCTTC. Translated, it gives CASSFRPLRQGSNYGYTF.

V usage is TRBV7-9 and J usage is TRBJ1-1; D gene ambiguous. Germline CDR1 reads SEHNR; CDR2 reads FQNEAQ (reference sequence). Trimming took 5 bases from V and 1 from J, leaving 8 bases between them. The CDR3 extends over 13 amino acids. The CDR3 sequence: CASSVLENTEAFF. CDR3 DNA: TGTGCCAGCAGCGTACTGGAGAACACTGAAGCTTTCTTT.